The source of this TCR beta chain is a study of CD8+ T cells in alopecia areata. RNA extraction and reverse transcription yielded cDNA as sequencing template. TCRdb's table, derived via immunoSEQ multiplex PCR, lists solely in-frame clones and lacks some. The sample consists of some 20,000 clones, roughly 62% of them appearing once. The sample holds a few counts of this clone. Its antigen remains unknown. General observations from the study: In patients, TCRs were shared less clearly than in mice, and HLA may possibly be involved.

Researchers sorted CD4+ cells into CD25+CD127- cells for about five patients. Both peripheral blood and punch biopsies of lesional scalp skin were obtained from patients who had alopecia areata. CD4+ and CD8+ T cells were sorted from PBMCs. The clonotype comes from a human donor with alopecia areata. Sequenced material: CD4+ Tregs sorted from blood.

For the CDR3, the DNA is TGTGCCAGCAGTTTTTCAGCTGGAAACACCATATATTTT. Its translation is CASSFSAGNTIYF. The rearrangement uses TRBV28 and TRBJ1-3; no clear D gene. This CDR3 has 13 amino acids. Trimming took off 3 bases at V and 2 bases at J, with 5 bases between the two ends. CDR1 is MDHEN and CDR2 is SYDVKM in the germline V gene.